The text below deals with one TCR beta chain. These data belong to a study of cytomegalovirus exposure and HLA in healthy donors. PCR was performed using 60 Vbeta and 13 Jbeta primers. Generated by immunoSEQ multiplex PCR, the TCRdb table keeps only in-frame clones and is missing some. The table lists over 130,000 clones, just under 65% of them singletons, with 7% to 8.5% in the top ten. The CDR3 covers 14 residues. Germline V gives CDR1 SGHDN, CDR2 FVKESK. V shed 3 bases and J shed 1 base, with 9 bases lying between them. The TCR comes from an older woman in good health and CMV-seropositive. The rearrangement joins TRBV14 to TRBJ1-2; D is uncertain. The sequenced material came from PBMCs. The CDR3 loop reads CASSQATVNYGYTF. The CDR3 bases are TGTGCCAGCAGCCAGGCTACAGTTAACTATGGCTACACCTTC.